These 28 T cell receptor beta chains share one sample of origin, sequenced in a study of control samples from healthy donors and cancer patients. Clones were sequenced by immunoSEQ multiplex PCR, and TCRdb holds only the in-frame ones, with some missing. The top ten hold more than 3.5% of the sample, which has around 58,000 clones, roughly 88% seen once. Sequenced input: blood. These receptor sequences come from a man in his fifties in good health.

V is TRBV3-1 (or the pseudogene TRBV3-2) and J is TRBJ1-4; no clear D. The CDR3 loop spans 15 amino acids. The germline V gene encodes CDR1 LGHDT and CDR2 YNNKEL (reference sequence). Deletions cut 1 base from V and 0 bases from J, with 6 bases between. The CDR3 DNA reads TGTGCCAGCAGCCAAGTAGACTCAACTAATGAAAAACTGTTTTTT. It is translated as CASSQVDSTNEKLFF.

Here the CDR3 reads CASSLVDSYEQYF. The CDR3 DNA is TGTGCCAGCAGCTTAGTGGACTCCTACGAGCAGTACTTC. This sequence joins TRBV7-9 and TRBJ2-7, with D uncertain. CDR1 is SEHNR and CDR2 is FQNEAQ in the germline V gene (reference sequence). Trimming stripped 1 base from V and 0 bases from J, with 4 bases between. The CDR3 is 13 amino acids.

This clone has a handful of counts. This rearrangement joins TRBV24-1 to TRBJ1-2; D gene uncertain. Germline V gene data show CDR1 as KGHDR and CDR2 as SFDVKD. V gave up 4 bases and J gave up 2 bases, with 4 bases separating them. The CDR3 is made up of 12 amino acids. This CDR3 is CATSESNYGYTF. CDR3 nucleotides: TGTGCCACCAGTGAATCGAACTATGGCTACACCTTC.

This rearrangement joins TRBV19 to TRBJ2-4; 9 nucleotides line up with TRBD1. CDR1 is LNHDA, CDR2 SQIVND, per germline (reference sequence). This CDR3 has 17 residues. V shed 3 bases and J 3 bases; nucleotides not matched to a gene: 9. The CDR3 bases are TGTGCCAGTAGTATCCCCACGACAGGGGGGAGCAAAAACATTCAGTACTTC. Translating it yields CASSIPTTGGSKNIQYF.

The CDR3 coding sequence is TGCAGTGCTAGTGAGACAGGAAACTATGGCTACACCTTC. Protein sequence: CSASETGNYGYTF. This chain uses TRBV20-1 with TRBJ1-2, with D perhaps matching TRBD1 (6 bases). Germline V gene data show CDR1 as DFQATT and CDR2 as SNEGSKA (reference sequence). The V end was cut by 3 bases, the J end by 2 bases, with 10 bases between. This CDR3 spans 13 amino acids.

V usage is TRBV6-5 and J usage is TRBJ1-1; TRBD1 matches 7 bases. Germline CDR1 is MNHEY and CDR2 is SVGAGI. V lost 5 bases to trimming and J lost 4 bases; unmatched junction nucleotides: 4. The CDR3 covers 13 residues. The CDR3 nucleotides are TGTGCCAGCAGTCCTCGGACAGGCACTGAAGCTTTCTTT. This codes for CASSPRTGTEAFF.

Remarks on this clone: At one of its ends the junction is not consistent with the germline gene, which may arise from a read error. The chain uses TRBV10-2 and TRBJ2-7, with D perhaps matching TRBD1 (5 bases). This CDR3 is built from 15 residues. The germline gives CDR1 WSHSY, CDR2 SAAADI. The CDR3 nucleotides read TGCGCCAGCAGTGAGTTTCAGGGTGGATCCTACGAGCGGTACTTC. Residues: CASSEFQGGSYERYF.

This clone has only a few counts. The V gene is TRBV11-2, the J gene TRBJ1-5, with 9 bases fitting TRBD1. V lost 1 base, J lost 6 bases, and 4 bases stayed unmatched. Per germline, CDR1 SGHAT and CDR2 FQNNGV. The CDR3 length is 15 residues. The CDR3 here is CASSLGDRVSQPQHF. The CDR3, as DNA: TGTGCCAGCAGCTTAGGGGACAGGGTCAGTCAGCCCCAGCATTTT.

This clone was recorded only once. The rearrangement links TRBV5-1 to TRBJ2-7; 7 bases are a match to TRBD2. CDR1 is SGHRS, CDR2 YFSETQ, per germline. The CDR3 runs to 16 residues. The V gene end was trimmed by 0 bases and the J gene end by 0 bases; junction bases not matched to a gene: 6. CDR3 loop: CASSLAVAGGSYEQYF. For the CDR3, the DNA is TGCGCCAGCAGCTTGGCGGTAGCGGGTGGCTCCTACGAGCAGTACTTC.

The chain uses TRBV6-1 and TRBJ1-2; D is unclear. CDR1 is MNHNS and CDR2 is SASEGT in the germline V gene. The CDR3 extends over 12 amino acids. V gave up 3 bases and J gave up 3 bases, with 5 bases separating them. The CDR3 region has the DNA TGTGCCAGCAGTGACAGACACTATGGCTACACCTTC. Residues: CASSDRHYGYTF.

This clone was seen a handful of times. V and J are TRBV25-1 and TRBJ2-1; 7 bases align to TRBD1. The J segment lost 5 bases and the V segment lost 1 base, leaving 5 bases of the junction unmatched. The CDR3 consists of 15 residues. The germline V gene encodes CDR1 MGHDK and CDR2 SYGVNS. This CDR3 reads CASSESEGADNEQFF. DNA for the CDR3: TGTGCCAGCAGTGAATCAGAGGGGGCGGACAATGAGCAGTTCTTC.

The chain joins TRBV19 to TRBJ2-4; D unclear. The CDR3 sequence is 18 residues long. CDR1 and CDR2 from the germline V gene are LNHDA and SQIVND (reference sequence). Trimming left V 2 bases short and J 0 bases short, with 17 bases between. CDR3 DNA sequence: TGTGCCAGTAGTATAACATTCTCGGTGGGCTTAGCCAAAAACATTCAGTACTTC. Its protein is CASSITFSVGLAKNIQYF.

This clone was seen once. V and J are TRBV24-1 and TRBJ2-1, with TRBD1 identical over 9 bases. Germline loops: CDR1 KGHDR, CDR2 SFDVKD. The V gene end was trimmed by 9 bases and the J gene end by 3 bases; junction bases not matched to a gene: 8. The CDR3 is 15 residues long. This CDR3 is CATGGRQGDYNEQFF. The DNA for the CDR3 is TGTGCCACCGGCGGAAGACAGGGGGACTACAATGAGCAGTTCTTC.

This rearrangement joins TRBV9 to TRBJ2-1; D might be TRBD2 (5 bases). Germline CDR1 and CDR2: SGDLS and YYNGEE. The CDR3 has 15 amino acids. V was trimmed by 4 bases and J by 1 base, leaving 12 bases between them. The chain's CDR3 is CASSSSGRSYNEQFF. The CDR3 DNA is TGTGCCAGCAGCTCCAGCGGTCGGTCCTACAATGAGCAGTTCTTC.

The V call is TRBV4-3, the J call TRBJ2-3; 10 bases are shared with TRBD2. The junction had 15 bases not matched to a gene; V was cut back by 4 bases and J by 2 bases. The CDR3 consists of 19 residues. Germline assignment: CDR1 LGHNA and CDR2 YSLEER. The CDR3 nucleotides are TGCGCCAGCAGCCCCCTGGGGGAGAGCGGGAGGGGGTTCACAGATACGCAGTATTTT. This gives the protein CASSPLGESGRGFTDTQYF.

The CDR3 here is CATSDQGENQPQHF. CDR3 sequence (DNA): TGTGCCACCAGTGATCAGGGTGAAAATCAGCCCCAGCATTTT. The J gene is TRBJ1-5, the V gene TRBV24-1; tentative D call: TRBD1 (5 bases). Per the germline V gene, CDR1 is KGHDR and CDR2 is SFDVKD. V dropped 3 bases and J dropped 4 bases, with 9 bases sitting between them. The CDR3 contains 14 residues.

This clone was detected only once. V gene TRBV6-5 combines with J gene TRBJ2-7, with TRBD2 matching 10 bases. The CDR3 runs 15 residues. With V trimmed by 8 bases and J by 4 bases, 11 bases remained unmatched. Per the germline V gene, CDR1 is MNHEY and CDR2 is SVGAGI. Written as DNA, the CDR3 is TGTGCCAGCCGGAATCTGGGACTAGCGACATACGAGCAGTACTTC. This translates into CASRNLGLATYEQYF.

This clone was seen only a few times. This chain uses TRBV9 with TRBJ2-1; 10 nucleotides match TRBD1. The ends lost 3 bases at V and 4 bases at J; junction bases unmatched: 7. Germline assignment: CDR1 SGDLS and CDR2 YYNGEE. This CDR3 has 16 residues. DNA of the CDR3: TGTGCCAGCAGCGAATCCAGGGACAGGGGATACAATGAGCAGTTCTTC. It specifies CASSESRDRGYNEQFF. The variable domain in full, with the rest retrieved from reference TRBV9 and TRBJ2-1, is DSGVTQTPKHLITATGQRVTLRCSPRSGDLSVYWYQQSLDQGLQFLIQYYNGEERAKGNILERFSAQQFPDLHSELNLSSLELGDSALYFCASSESRDRGYNEQFFGPGTRLTVL.

This sequence joins TRBV19 and TRBJ2-7; 11 positions match TRBD2. The V gene's germline CDR1 is LNHDA and CDR2 SQIVND (reference sequence). The CDR3 length is 20 residues. The trim removed 1 base at V and 1 base at J, leaving 15 bases unmatched. The CDR3 region has the DNA TGTGCCAGTAGTATAGCTCCCCTCCTAGCGGGAGGCGCCTTGTCCTACGAGCAGTACTTC. Translation: CASSIAPLLAGGALSYEQYF.

V gene TRBV7-6 combines with J gene TRBJ2-1; 8 bases line up with TRBD1. Germline CDR1 is SGHVS and CDR2 is FNYEAQ. This CDR3 is built from 14 residues. The trim removed 2 bases at V and 5 bases at J, leaving 2 bases unmatched. The CDR3: CASSLQGAHNEQFF. The CDR3 nucleotides read TGTGCCAGCAGCTTACAGGGGGCTCACAATGAGCAGTTCTTC.

This chain links TRBV19 with TRBJ2-7; tentatively, D is TRBD1 (6 bases). V lost 6 bases and J lost 4, with 16 bases in between. The germline gives CDR1 LNHDA, CDR2 SQIVND (reference sequence). The CDR3 is 14 amino acids. The CDR3 DNA reads TGTGCCAGTAGCCCACAGGGTCTCCTTTACGAGCAGTACTTC. Translation gives CASSPQGLLYEQYF.

This rearrangement joins TRBV3-1 (or the pseudogene TRBV3-2) to TRBJ1-1, with TRBD1 matching 9 bases. Trimming at V came to 1 base and at J to 9 bases, leaving 3 bases not matched to a gene. The CDR3 is 13 residues long. Germline-derived CDR1 and CDR2 are LGHDT and YNNKEL (reference sequence). This CDR3 is CASSQGGTGQAFF. As DNA, the CDR3 is TGTGCCAGCAGCCAAGGGGGGACAGGGCAAGCTTTCTTT.

The V call is TRBV20-1, the J call TRBJ2-3; D unclear. Trimming pared 0 bases from V and 11 bases from J, leaving 9 bases between. The CDR3 spans 11 residues. CDR1 is DFQATT and CDR2 is SNEGSKA in the germline V gene (reference sequence). The CDR3 reads CSARDVVRQYF. The CDR3 DNA reads TGCAGTGCTAGAGATGTAGTAAGGCAGTATTTT.

The rearrangement links TRBV6-5 to TRBJ2-7; 9 nucleotides align to TRBD2. Germline values: CDR1 MNHEY, CDR2 SVGAGI. The CDR3 is 14 amino acids. V shed 6 bases, J shed 6 bases, and the junction held 9 bases outside the gene matches. The CDR3 DNA is TGTGCCAGCAGGTTAGCGGGAGAATGGGGCGAGCAGTACTTC. Protein: CASRLAGEWGEQYF.

The V and J genes are TRBV19 and TRBJ1-4; 9 positions match TRBD1. Germline trimming cut 4 bases from V and 0 bases from J; bases unmatched to any gene: 6. This CDR3 spans 17 amino acids. From germline, CDR1 is LNHDA and CDR2 SQIVND (reference sequence). CDR3 amino acids: CASSNDRGFATNEKLFF. Here the CDR3 DNA reads TGTGCCAGTAGTAATGACAGGGGGTTCGCAACTAATGAAAAACTGTTTTTT.

The chain combines TRBV27 with TRBJ1-6; 9 nucleotides line up with TRBD1. The CDR3 runs to 16 residues. V lost 5 bases, J lost 5 bases, and 7 bases stayed unmatched. CDR1 and CDR2 (germline): MNHEY, SMNVEV (reference sequence). CDR3 coding DNA: TGTGCCAGCAGTCCGAGAGACAGGGGGAATAATTCACCCCTCCACTTT. Translated: CASSPRDRGNNSPLHF.

The chain has TRBV11-2 and TRBJ1-1; D is undetermined. This CDR3 has 15 residues. The germline CDR1 and CDR2 sequences are SGHAT and FQNNGV. Trimming shortened V by 2 bases and J by 6 bases, and 16 bases separated the two germline ends. Here the CDR3 DNA reads TGTGCCAGCAGCTTAAAGCAACGAAGGGTGTCTGAAGCTTTCTTT. Encoded protein: CASSLKQRRVSEAFF.

The J gene is TRBJ2-7, the V gene TRBV7-6; TRBD1 matches at 7 bases. Looked up from germline, CDR1 is SGHVS and CDR2 is FNYEAQ. CDR3 length: 15 residues. J gave up 2 bases and V 5 bases, and 9 bases lay outside the gene matches. CDR3 nucleotides: TGTGCCAGCAGCCTTACAGGGGCGACAGCCTACGAGCAGTACTTC. Translating it yields CASSLTGATAYEQYF.